Shown below are 8 T cell receptor beta chains from a single sample sequenced in a study of blood T cell repertoires in COVID-19. TCRdb's copy holds only in-frame clones and misses some; the assay was immunoSEQ multiplex PCR. The sample shows roughly 120,000 clones, more than 80% of them seen only once. Sequenced sample: peripheral blood. The receptors shown here come from a woman aged 80 or over with COVID-19, enrolled during active disease.

V usage is TRBV19 and J usage is TRBJ1-1; TRBD1 agrees at 7 bases. CDR3 size: 13 residues. After removal of 6 bases from V and 6 bases from J, the junction contained 7 bases not matched to a gene. Germline lookup yields CDR1 LNHDA and CDR2 SQIVND (reference sequence). The CDR3 DNA follows: TGTGCCAGTAGGAGGACAGGTGTCGCTGAAGCTTTCTTT. This sequence encodes CASRRTGVAEAFF.

The rearrangement links TRBV6-1 to TRBJ2-3; maybe TRBD1 (6 bases). Trimming removed 6 bases at V and 2 bases at J, with 24 bases between. Germline lookup yields CDR1 MNHNS and CDR2 SASEGT. This CDR3 spans 18 amino acids. The CDR3 reads CASRENPGTRVTTDTQYF. Written as DNA, the CDR3 is TGTGCCAGCAGAGAAAACCCCGGGACACGAGTTACCACAGATACGCAGTATTTT.

This sequence joins TRBV27 and TRBJ1-4, with D possibly TRBD1 on 6 matching bases. The CDR3 contains 18 residues. Looked up from germline, CDR1 is MNHEY and CDR2 is SMNVEV (reference sequence). Trimming pared 3 bases from V and 0 bases from J, leaving 17 bases between. The CDR3 nucleotides are TGTGCCAGCAGTTTGAGGTCCGGGACACCATCAACTAATGAAAAACTGTTTTTT. Translated, it gives CASSLRSGTPSTNEKLFF. The variable domain in full, completed from reference TRBV27 and TRBJ1-4, reads EAQVTQNPRYLITVTGKKLTVTCSQNMNHEYMSWYRQDPGLGLRQIYYSMNVEVTDKGDVPEGYKVSRKEKRNFPLILESPSPNQTSLYFCASSLRSGTPSTNEKLFFGSGTQLSVL.

The chain couples TRBV28 to TRBJ2-5, with 9 bases aligning to TRBD2. Trimming removed 11 bases from V and 5 bases from J; junction bases left unmatched: 9. This CDR3 has 13 residues. Looked up from germline, CDR1 is MDHEN and CDR2 is SYDVKM. The CDR3 DNA is TGTGCCGCCGGCGGGAGGGCGGGGGAGACCCAGTACTTC. It is translated as CAAGGRAGETQYF.

The rearrangement joins TRBV6-1 to TRBJ2-7; 7 bases line up with TRBD2. The CDR3 extends over 15 amino acids. The ends lost 2 bases at V and 2 bases at J; junction bases unmatched: 6. Germline CDR1 MNHNS, CDR2 SASEGT. The CDR3 loop reads CASSEYRGLAYEQYF. CDR3 coding DNA: TGTGCCAGCAGTGAATATCGTGGACTAGCCTACGAGCAGTACTTC.

The chain has TRBV28 and TRBJ1-2, with D maybe TRBD1 (5 bases). V lost 2 bases to trimming and J lost 3 bases, with 7 bases between them. The CDR3 spans 13 residues. Germline loops: CDR1 MDHEN, CDR2 SYDVKM. The DNA of the CDR3 is TGTGCCAGCAGTTTAGACAGCTACTATGGCTACACCTTC. This translates into CASSLDSYYGYTF.

This rearrangement joins TRBV6-5 to TRBJ2-5, with D perhaps TRBD2 (5 bases). Trimming removed 4 bases at V and 5 bases at J, with 14 bases between. In germline, CDR1 is MNHEY, CDR2 SVGAGI. The CDR3 sequence is 14 residues long. CDR3 loop: CASSLASFLETQYF. Here the CDR3 DNA reads TGTGCCAGCAGTTTGGCTAGCTTTCTGGAGACCCAGTACTTC.

The V gene is TRBV29-1, the J gene TRBJ1-1, with D uncertain. There are 10 residues in the CDR3. Looked up from germline, CDR1 is SQVTM and CDR2 is ANQGSEA. Trimming cost V 2 bases and J 13 bases, with 11 bases left between them. The CDR3 DNA reads as TGCAGCGTTGAAAACGTAGAGGGTTTCTTT. As protein: CSVENVEGFF.